This TCR beta chain was found in a study of cytomegalovirus exposure and HLA in healthy donors. About the research overall: Out of 398 genotyped donors, about 76% belonged to the Caucasian-associated ancestry cluster. Study-level results: Accurate prediction of most subjects' HLA-A and HLA-B alleles from TCR beta sequences was reported. A link between a missense DCLRE1C variant and TCR beta V- and J-gene trimming emerged from a later analysis. Prior analysis indicated that the majority of TCR beta V segments exhibited productivity approximately 90% or approximately 30% of the time.

On this clone itself: Its matching antigen is unknown.

The PCR was carried out with 60 Vbeta primers and 13 Jbeta primers. The protocol was immunoSEQ multiplex PCR, while the TCRdb copy is restricted to in-frame clones and leaves out a portion. The table records 150,000 to 250,000 clones, roughly 85% of them present only once. Looked up from germline, CDR1 is SGHVS and CDR2 is FQNEAQ. V dropped 0 bases and J dropped 3; count of bases not matched to a gene: 2. The CDR3 covers 14 residues. This chain joins TRBV7-8 and TRBJ2-7; 7 bases are shared with TRBD2. The sample comprised PBMCs. The sequence was collected from a woman in her thirties in good health and CMV-seropositive. The CDR3 sequence: CASSLAGGVYEQYF. CDR3 coding DNA: TGTGCCAGCAGCTTAGCGGGGGGGGTCTACGAGCAGTACTTC. Filled out from reference TRBV7-8 and TRBJ2-7, the complete variable domain reads GAGVSQSPRYKVAKRGQDVALRCDPISGHVSLFWYQQALGQGPEFLTYFQNEAQLDKSGLPSDRFFAERPEGSVSTLKIQRTQQEDSAVYLCASSLAGGVYEQYFGPGTRLTVT.